This TCR beta chain was retrieved from a study of T cell repertoires in cytomegalovirus infection. Study in general: It was the public TCR beta signatures that indicated both CMV infection and matching HLA type.

CDR1 is MDHEN, CDR2 SYDVKM, per germline. V was shortened by 4 bases and J by 3 bases, with 9 bases between the two germline ends. CDR3 length equals 13 residues. TCRdb processed the reads anew with MiXCR; each CDR3 protein has one entry. The data hold about 740,000 distinct CDR3 sequences, with less than 40% observed a single time. Whole-study findings and limits: Accumulated public TCR beta family frequency recognized individuals carrying CMV together with the relevant HLA.

Comments on this clonotype: The antigen remains undetermined.

The TCR sequence derives from a human donor in good health (CMV status not recorded). Some clones in this sample may be carry-over from other donors' samples. This rearrangement joins TRBV28 to TRBJ2-5, with D perhaps TRBD2 (5 bases). Sequenced material: PBMCs. CDR3 in DNA: TGTGCCAGCAGTTATAGCGCGGAAGAGACCCAGTACTTC. The encoded protein is CASSYSAEETQYF.